The source of this T cell receptor beta chain is a study of cytomegalovirus exposure and HLA in healthy donors. Overall study context: Out of 350 to 400 genotyped donors, 81% belonged to the Caucasian-associated ancestry cluster.

Each donor's status was that of a healthy bone marrow donor. PCR amplification relied on 60 Vbeta primers (plus 13 Jbeta primers). Here immunoSEQ multiplex PCR was the method, and the copy in TCRdb shows in-frame clones only, minus some. The sample records around 130,000 clones, 80% to 85% being singletons. A word on this clone: Its target is not known.

Study-wide findings and caveats: By a later analysis, the bulk of CMV-associated TCR beta chains appeared HLA-restricted. Through in vitro validation, three CMV-associated chains were shown to be specific for CMV antigens.

Germline lookup yields CDR1 SNHLY and CDR2 FYNNEI. CDR3 length: 14 residues. V shed 5 bases, J shed 3 bases, and the junction held 4 bases outside the gene matches. The chain carries TRBV2 and TRBJ2-1; 7 bases fit TRBD2. Sequencing used PBMCs. The TCR was taken from a female donor in good health and CMV-seronegative. In nucleotides, the CDR3 is TGTGCCAGCAGTCCTAGCGGAATCTACAATGAGCAGTTCTTC. Its translation: CASSPSGIYNEQFF. Filled out from reference TRBV2 and TRBJ2-1, the complete variable domain reads EPEVTQTPSHQVTQMGQEVILRCVPISNHLYFYWYRQILGQKVEFLVSFYNNEISEKSEIFDDQFSVERPDGSNFTLKIRSTKLEDSAMYFCASSPSGIYNEQFFGPGTRLTVL.